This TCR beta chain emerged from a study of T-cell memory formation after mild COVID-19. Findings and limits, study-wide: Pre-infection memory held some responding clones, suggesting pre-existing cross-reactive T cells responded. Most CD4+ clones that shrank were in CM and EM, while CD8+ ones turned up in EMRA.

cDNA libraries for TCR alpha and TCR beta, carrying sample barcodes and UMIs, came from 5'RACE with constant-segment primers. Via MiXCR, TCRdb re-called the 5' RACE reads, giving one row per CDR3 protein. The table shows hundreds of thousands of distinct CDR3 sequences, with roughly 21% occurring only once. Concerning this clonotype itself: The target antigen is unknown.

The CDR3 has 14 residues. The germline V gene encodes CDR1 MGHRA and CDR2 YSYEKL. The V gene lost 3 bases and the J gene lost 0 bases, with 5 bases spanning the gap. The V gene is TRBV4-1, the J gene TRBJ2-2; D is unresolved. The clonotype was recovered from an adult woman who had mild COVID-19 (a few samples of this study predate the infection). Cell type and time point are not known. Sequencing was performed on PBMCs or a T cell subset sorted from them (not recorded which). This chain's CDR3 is CASSHSSNTGELFF. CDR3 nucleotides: TGCGCCAGCAGCCACTCATCGAACACCGGGGAGCTGTTTTTT.